The 5 T cell receptor beta chains in this list originate from one sample, sequenced in a study of blood T cells in healthy people across ages. Together with a sample-barcoded 5' primer, a J-beta primer mix was included in a second PCR lasting about 7 to 12 cycles. TCRdb recomputed calls from the 5' RACE reads with MiXCR, one row per CDR3 protein. This table holds around 780,000 distinct CDR3 sequences, roughly three fifths found once. Source material: blood. All receptors derive from a man aged 40-50 years in good health.

The chain uses TRBV27 and TRBJ1-6; TRBD1 is a possible D gene (6 bases). Germline V gives CDR1 MNHEY, CDR2 SMNVEV (reference sequence). The V end lost 4 bases, the J end lost 0 bases, and 22 bases lay between the germline ends. This CDR3 is 20 amino acids long. The CDR3 region is CASSSPATGTFISYNSPLHF. CDR3 nucleotides: TGTGCCAGCAGTTCGCCTGCTACCGGGACATTTATCTCCTATAATTCACCCCTCCACTTT.

The gene calls are TRBV28 and TRBJ2-5, with 10 nucleotides matching TRBD1. This CDR3 is 16 amino acids long. V lost 2 bases and J lost 3; bases outside the gene matches: 6. The germline V gene has CDR1 MDHEN and CDR2 SYDVKM. The CDR3 sequence is CASSLGRQGAKETQYF. CDR3 DNA: TGTGCCAGCAGTTTAGGGAGACAGGGGGCGAAAGAGACCCAGTACTTC.

A few counts support this clonotype. The chain links TRBV29-1 to TRBJ2-7; possibly TRBD1 or TRBD2 for D (5 bases each). V shed 8 bases and J shed 7 bases, with 24 bases lying between them. Germline assignment: CDR1 SQVTM and CDR2 ANQGSEA. The CDR3 length is 14 residues. In nucleotides, the CDR3 is TGCAGCACCACCGCCCGGGACCGAGTTGGGGAGCAGTACTTC. Its protein is CSTTARDRVGEQYF.

The chain has TRBV24-1 and TRBJ1-6; maybe TRBD1 (6 bases). Per the germline V gene, CDR1 is KGHDR and CDR2 is SFDVKD. Trimming removed 3 bases at V and 9 bases at J, with 11 bases between. The CDR3 has 14 amino acids. In DNA form, the CDR3 reads TGTGCCACCAGTGATACAGGGTCAGCTTCACCCCTCCACTTT. Protein product: CATSDTGSASPLHF.

The chain combines TRBV4-1 with TRBJ2-7, with 8 bases aligning to TRBD1. The V gene's germline CDR1 is MGHRA and CDR2 YSYEKL. This CDR3 has 15 amino acids. Trimming took 0 bases from V and 7 from J; bases not matched to a gene: 8. The CDR3 loop is CASSQDRQGANEQYF. The CDR3 region has the DNA TGCGCCAGCAGCCAAGATAGGCAGGGGGCTAATGAGCAGTACTTC.